This entry concerns a single TCR beta chain. J lost 5 bases, V lost 2 bases, and 10 bases had no gene match. CDR3 length equals 17 residues. Looked up from germline, CDR1 is SGHVS and CDR2 is FQNEAQ. The data belong to a study of T cells in Graves' hyperthyroidism and ophthalmopathy. From RNA transcripts, TCR beta CDR3 regions were amplified. HTBI primers were employed in a first-round RT-PCR of the TCR CDR3. TCRdb processed the multiplex PCR reads anew with MiXCR; each CDR3 protein has one entry. The sample has more than 450,000 distinct CDR3 sequences, just under 20% seen once. The receptor comes from a man aged 35 to 55 with Graves' ophthalmopathy. Sequencing was performed on blood. The chain uses TRBV7-8 and TRBJ2-1; 9 bases agree with TRBD2. The CDR3 reads CASSLQRGAPHNNEQFF. The CDR3 DNA reads TGTGCCAGCAGCTTACAGCGGGGGGCCCCCCATAACAATGAGCAGTTCTTC.